Listed below are T cell receptor beta chains from one sample, sequenced in a study of PD-1 blockade in mismatch repair-deficient tumors. Only in-frame clones appear in the TCRdb table, and some are missing; sequencing was by immunoSEQ multiplex PCR. The sample contains approximately 37,000 clones, about 85% of which appear only once. Source: peripheral blood, taken around 76 weeks after starting pembrolizumab. The receptors shown here come from an adult with mismatch repair-deficient cancer. Each CDR3 is given with its conserved first and last residue. D genes are given only for firm matches. Expanded clones get a size class; other rows say once, few or many, or leave the size out.

>.|TRBV6-1|.|TRBJ2-5
TGTGCCAGTCACCGGGACTCAGGCTGGCGGGAGACCCAGTACTTC
CASHRDSGWRETQYF
>.|TRBV25-1|TRBD1|TRBJ1-1
TGTGCCAGCCACAGGGGAACTGAAGCTTTCTTT
CASHRGTEAFF
>.|TRBV14|.|TRBJ2-2
TGTGCCAGCAGCGGGATAGCGACCCCCTTTCCCGCCGGGGAGCTGTTTTTT
CASSGIATPFPAGELFF
>.|TRBV5-1|.|TRBJ2-5
TGCGCCAGCAGCTTGGTCCAAGAGACCCAGTACTTC
CASSLVQETQYF
>.|TRBV29-1|.|TRBJ2-6
TGCAGCGTTGCGGAGGGGGCTGGGGCCAACGTCCTGACTTTC
CSVAEGAGANVLTF
>.|TRBV7-2|.|TRBJ2-7
TGTGCCAGCAGCTTAGCGAGTGTGCCGGCCCGGGGGAGCGAGCAGTACTTC
CASSLASVPARGSEQYF
>.|TRBV7-9|.|TRBJ2-7
TGTGCCAGCAGCTCCCGGGACACCAACTACGAGCAGTGCTTC
CASSSRDTNYEQCF
>once|TRBV5-1|.|TRBJ1-1
TGCGCCAGCAGCTTGGCCCAGGGGAGTATGAACACTGAAGCTTTCTTT
CASSLAQGSMNTEAFF
>.|TRBV5-3|.|TRBJ2-6
TGTGCCAGAAGCTTAGTCGGGGCCGGGGCCAACGTCCTGACTTTC
CARSLVGAGANVLTF
>.|TRBV6-1|TRBD1|TRBJ1-1
TGTGCCAGCAGTGAACGTTGGGACAGGGCTGAAGCTTTCTTT
CASSERWDRAEAFF
>.|TRBV14|TRBD2|TRBJ2-1
TGTGCCAGCAGCCAAGGGGGGACTAGCGGGCCTTTCGTACAAAATGAGCAGTTCTTC
CASSQGGTSGPFVQNEQFF
>.|TRBV4-3|.|TRBJ2-7
TGCGCCAGCAGCCAAGGCCCACGTCCCGGCGAGCAGTACTTC
CASSQGPRPGEQYF
>.|TRBV5-1|.|TRBJ2-5
TGCGCCAGCAGCTTTACGGGGGCTTATGAGACCCAGTACTTC
CASSFTGAYETQYF
>.|TRBV7-6|TRBD1|TRBJ2-7
TGTGCCAGCAGTCTAACCGGGACAGGGTCCTACGAGCAGTACTTC
CASSLTGTGSYEQYF
>.|TRBV7-9|.|TRBJ2-1
TGTGCCAGCAGCCCCCTTGGGGAGCGGATAAACAATGAGCAGTTCTTC
CASSPLGERINNEQFF
>.|TRBV10-2|.|TRBJ2-3
TGCGCCAGCAGAGACCAGACAGGAAACACAGATACGCAGTATTTT
CASRDQTGNTDTQYF
>once|TRBV11-2|.|TRBJ2-5
TGTGCCAGCAGCTCCCAGGAGACCCAGTACTTC
CASSSQETQYF
>few|TRBV11-3|.|TRBJ2-1
TGTGCCAGCAGCCGGGGCGACTTGTACAATGAGCAGTTCTTC
CASSRGDLYNEQFF
>.|TRBV7-3|.|TRBJ2-3
TGTGCCAGCAGCTTAATGTCAAAAAGCACAGATACGCAGTATTTT
CASSLMSKSTDTQYF
>.|TRBV11-3|.|TRBJ2-7
TGTGCCAGCAGCTCCTACCCCGGCACTAGCAGCTACGAGCAGTACTTC
CASSSYPGTSSYEQYF
>.|TRBV29-1|.|TRBJ2-7
TGCAGCGTTGGGACTGATACCTACGAGCAGTACTTC
CSVGTDTYEQYF
>.|TRBV6-5|.|TRBJ1-4
TGTGCCAGCAGAAGACAGACCACTACTAATGAAAAACTGTTTTTT
CASRRQTTTNEKLFF
>.|TRBV14|.|TRBJ1-3
TGTGCCAGCAGCCAATCCGAGGGCTACACCATATATTTT
CASSQSEGYTIYF
>.|TRBV14|.|TRBJ1-2
TGTGCCAGCAGCCAATCGACCAATAGGGGCTACACCTTC
CASSQSTNRGYTF
>.|TRBV11-2|.|TRBJ1-5
TGTGCCAGCAGCTTATCCGGAACAGAAACCAATCAGCCCCAGCATTTT
CASSLSGTETNQPQHF